This TCR beta chain was identified during a study of blood T cell repertoires in COVID-19. As for the study in general: There were acute and convalescent COVID-19 samples, and they came from the United States, Italy and Spain. T cells, B-cell-depleted T cells, or PBMCs provided the cDNA or gDNA that served as material.

How the authors handled the data: Amplification of reference gene primers was used by the study to estimate nucleated cell counts. Clones were sequenced by immunoSEQ multiplex PCR, and TCRdb holds only the in-frame ones, with some missing. V and J calls and clone size are as listed in that table; D and trimming were resolved from the DNA. The data show under 200,000 clones, with about 85% seen just once and roughly 1.2% held by the top ten. V shed 1 base, J shed 4 bases, and the junction held 3 bases outside the gene matches. This CDR3 has 14 amino acids. Looked up from germline, CDR1 is SGHVS and CDR2 is FNYEAQ.

Source material: peripheral blood. The clonotype originates from a man aged 60-69 years who had recovered from COVID-19. The V gene is TRBV7-6, the J gene TRBJ2-5; the match to TRBD2 covers 7 bases. The CDR3 DNA reads as TGTGCCAGCAGCTTAGGCGGGAGTCGAGAGACCCAGTACTTC. Translating it yields CASSLGGSRETQYF.